This T cell receptor (beta chain) is drawn from a study of blood T cell repertoires in COVID-19. Study overall: The study drew acute and convalescent COVID-19 samples from the United States, Italy and Spain. In each case, the material was cDNA or gDNA derived from T cells, B-cell-depleted T cells, or PBMCs.

Original methodology: How many nucleated cells were present was estimated from reference gene primer amplification. Profiled with immunoSEQ multiplex PCR; TCRdb holds only in-frame clones, not every one. The D gene and trimming were derived from the DNA, and the V and J assignments and clone size from that table. The sample has a few hundred thousand clones, about nine tenths seen once. The V gene's germline CDR1 is SGHNT and CDR2 YENEEA. V dropped 1 base and J dropped 4 bases, with 5 bases sitting between them. This CDR3 is 13 amino acids long. Enrolment of Seattle patients took place during active infection, and they were followed longitudinally.

The sequenced sample was peripheral blood. This sequence joins TRBV11-3 and TRBJ2-1; the D is unclear. The TCR comes from a woman in her forties or fifties with COVID-19, enrolled during active disease. CDR3 residues: CASSLGSYNEQFF. In DNA, the CDR3 is TGTGCCAGCAGCTTAGGGAGTTACAATGAGCAGTTCTTC.